The clone carrying this TCR beta chain was picked up a small number of times. Source study methods: Amplified reference gene primers provided the basis for estimating nucleated cell counts. TCRdb's table, derived via immunoSEQ multiplex PCR, lists solely in-frame clones and lacks some. V and J calls and clone size are copied from that table; D and trimming were computed from the DNA. This table holds approximately 300,000 clones, more than 70% found once. Trimming left V 3 bases short and J 6 bases short, with 11 bases between. CDR1 DFQATT and CDR2 SNEGSKA come from the germline V gene (reference sequence). CDR3 length equals 12 residues. This sample is part of a study of blood T cell repertoires in COVID-19. Looking at the study overall: Sites across the United States, Italy and Spain contributed samples from acute and convalescent COVID-19. PBMCs, B-cell-depleted T cells, or T cells provided the cDNA or gDNA that made up the material.

The Seattle patients, enrolled during active infection, were followed longitudinally. J is TRBJ1-2 and V is TRBV20-1, with no clear D. Sequences were obtained from peripheral blood. The origin of this receptor is a woman in her 30s with COVID-19, enrolled during active disease. The DNA for the CDR3 is TGCAGTGCTAGTCCGTCCTATCATGGCTACACCTTC. Translating it yields CSASPSYHGYTF.